This is a list of T cell receptor beta chains from one sample in a study of cytomegalovirus exposure and HLA in healthy donors. The method was immunoSEQ multiplex PCR; TCRdb's version includes in-frame clones alone and lacks a portion of them. Among 180,000 or so clones listed, 9.5% were seen once. Sequencing input: PBMCs. The receptors shown here come from a woman in her 30s in good health and CMV-seropositive. Each CDR3 is given with its conserved first and last residue. The D gene is left open where the match is weak. Clone size, where shown, is once, few, many, or a class for clones that have expanded.

D	size	V	J	CDR3	DNA
TRBD1	-	TRBV6-6	TRBJ2-1	CASSPPGQGAGGFFF	TGTGCCAGCAGTCCCCCGGGACAGGGGGCAGGGGGCTTCTTCTTC
-	few	TRBV5-1	TRBJ1-1	CASSLAGGTQEAFF	TGCGCCAGCAGCTTGGCGGGAGGGACACAGGAAGCTTTCTTT
TRBD2	once	TRBV9	TRBJ2-7	CASSVDGLAGGVGFDYEQYF	TGTGCCAGCAGCGTAGACGGTCTAGCGGGAGGCGTCGGTTTTGATTACGAGCAGTACTTC
-	-	TRBV18	TRBJ2-4	CASSRPEEFAKNIQYF	TGTGCCAGCTCACGACCGGAGGAGTTTGCCAAAAACATTCAGTACTTC
-	few	TRBV5-1	TRBJ1-2	CASSLRSSLNGYTF	TGCGCCAGCAGCTTGCGCTCCAGTTTAAATGGCTACACCTTC
TRBD1	few	TRBV5-1	TRBJ2-7	CASSLHPGQGAYEQYF	TGCGCCAGCAGCCTCCACCCGGGACAGGGGGCTTACGAGCAGTACTTC
TRBD2	-	TRBV5-4	TRBJ2-1	CASSPTSGIFNEQFF	TGTGCCAGCAGCCCGACTAGCGGGATCTTCAATGAGCAGTTCTTC
-	-	TRBV5-1	TRBJ1-1	CASSLTQGLNTEAFF	TGCGCCAGCAGCTTGACTCAGGGGCTGAACACTGAAGCTTTCTTT
-	few	TRBV5-1	TRBJ2-3	CASSLGGLADTQYF	TGCGCCAGCAGCTTGGGGGGGCTGGCAGATACGCAGTATTTT
TRBD1	few	TRBV10-2	TRBJ2-7	CATQLGTGLYEQYF	TGCGCCACGCAGTTAGGGACAGGTCTCTACGAGCAGTACTTC
-	once	TRBV18	TRBJ2-1	CASSPPGVLGYNEQFF	TGTGCCAGCTCACCACCGGGAGTTTTAGGCTACAATGAGCAGTTCTTC
-	-	TRBV7-8	TRBJ1-5	CASSLAIGPSNQPQHF	TGTGCCAGCAGCTTAGCCATTGGGCCCAGCAATCAGCCCCAGCATTTT
-	-	TRBV5-5	TRBJ2-5	CASSKGVQETQYF	TGTGCCAGCAGCAAAGGGGTCCAAGAGACCCAGTACTTC
-	few	TRBV2	TRBJ1-1	CASLTLQGSNTEAFF	TGTGCCAGCCTAACACTACAGGGCTCGAACACTGAAGCTTTCTTT
-	few	TRBV30	TRBJ2-3	CAWTSSTIDTQYF	TGTGCCTGGACCTCCTCCACAATAGATACGCAGTATTTT
TRBD1	-	TRBV11-3	TRBJ2-1	CASSQGAYNEQFF	TGTGCCAGCAGCCAGGGGGCGTACAATGAGCAGTTCTTC
TRBD2	-	TRBV30	TRBJ2-1	CAWSKTRAGSYNEQFF	TGTGCCTGGAGTAAAACGAGAGCGGGGAGCTACAATGAGCAGTTCTTC
-	few	TRBV2	TRBJ2-5	CASAQTLTQETQYF	TGTGCCAGCGCTCAAACCCTAACCCAAGAGACCCAGTACTTC
TRBD2	-	TRBV11-2	TRBJ2-1	CASSLGAGGLNEQFF	TGTGCCAGCAGCTTAGGAGCGGGAGGTTTGAATGAGCAGTTCTTC
TRBD1	few	TRBV9	TRBJ1-1	CASSVVGQWSTEAFF	TGTGCCAGCAGCGTAGTGGGACAGTGGAGCACTGAAGCTTTCTTT
TRBD1	-	TRBV18	TRBJ1-1	CASSPGQPNTEAFF	TGTGCCAGCTCCCCGGGACAGCCGAACACTGAAGCTTTCTTT
-	many	TRBV2	TRBJ2-7	CASTPGRSYEQYF	TGTGCCAGCACGCCAGGGCGCTCCTACGAGCAGTACTTC
-	-	TRBV11-2	TRBJ2-2	CASSLAAAGELFF	TGTGCCAGCAGCTTAGCGGCGGCCGGGGAGCTGTTTTTT